The entry that follows covers one T cell receptor (beta chain) sequence. Its antigen remains unidentified. This sample is part of a study of CD8 T cells in Susac syndrome. Regarding the study as a whole: It was acknowledged in the study that its TCR sequencing and HLA analysis involved a relatively small number of individuals.

The authors carried out high-throughput sequencing of TCR beta. They applied it to CD8+ and CD4+ T cells obtained from blood. TEMRA cells were enriched by FACS, while CD8+ and CD4+ T cells were obtained through a negative isolation that was performed magnetically. RNA was extracted with the RNeasy kit, and a quantity of about 0.45 to 1 ug was reverse transcribed using random hexamers. The method of amplification for TCR beta CDR3 was immunoSEQ multiplex PCR, covering 54 Vbeta and 13 Jbeta. TCRdb ran MiXCR on the immunoSEQ multiplex PCR reads and lists one entry per CDR3 protein. The sample has just over 150,000 distinct CDR3 sequences, about 94% seen once. The ends were cut back, 3 bases at V and 2 bases at J, with 14 bases in the middle. CDR1 and CDR2 from the germline V gene are DFQATT and SNEGSKA (reference sequence). The CDR3 has 15 residues.

The genes are TRBV20-1 and TRBJ1-3, with D perhaps matching TRBD1 (6 bases). The clonotype originates from a human donor with multiple sclerosis. The sequenced sample was CD8+ T cells from PBMCs. Here the CDR3 reads CSASGQGRAGNTIYF. CDR3 coding DNA: TGCAGTGCTAGTGGTCAGGGGAGGGCTGGAAACACCATATATTTT.